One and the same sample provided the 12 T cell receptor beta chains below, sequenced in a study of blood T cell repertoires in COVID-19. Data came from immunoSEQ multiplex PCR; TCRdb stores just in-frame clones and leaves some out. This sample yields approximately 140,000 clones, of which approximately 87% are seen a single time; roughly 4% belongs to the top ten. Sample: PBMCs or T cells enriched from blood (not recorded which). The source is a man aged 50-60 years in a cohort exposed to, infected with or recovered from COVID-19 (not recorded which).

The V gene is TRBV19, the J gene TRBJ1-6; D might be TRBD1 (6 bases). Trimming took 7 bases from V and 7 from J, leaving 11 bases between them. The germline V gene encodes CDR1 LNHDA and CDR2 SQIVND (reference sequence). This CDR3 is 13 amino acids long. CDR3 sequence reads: CASNRASNSPLHF. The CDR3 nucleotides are TGTGCCAGTAACAGGGCTAGCAATTCACCCCTCCACTTT.

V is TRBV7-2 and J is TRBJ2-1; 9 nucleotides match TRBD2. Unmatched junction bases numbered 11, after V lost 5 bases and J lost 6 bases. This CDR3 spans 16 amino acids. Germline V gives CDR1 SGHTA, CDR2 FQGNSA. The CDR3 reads CASSPGGAGGLNEQFF. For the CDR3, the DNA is TGTGCCAGCAGCCCAGGGGGAGCGGGGGGCCTCAATGAGCAGTTCTTC.

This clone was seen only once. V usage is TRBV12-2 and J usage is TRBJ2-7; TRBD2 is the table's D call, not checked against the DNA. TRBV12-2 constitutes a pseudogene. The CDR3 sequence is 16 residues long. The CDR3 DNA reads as TGTGCAAGTCGCCGTGGACTAGCGACCGACTTCTACGAGCAGTACTTC. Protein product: CASRRGLATDFYEQYF.

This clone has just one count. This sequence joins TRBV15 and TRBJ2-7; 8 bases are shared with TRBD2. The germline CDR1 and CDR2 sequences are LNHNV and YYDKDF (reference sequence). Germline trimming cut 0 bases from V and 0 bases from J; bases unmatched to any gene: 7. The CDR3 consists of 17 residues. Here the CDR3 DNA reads TGTGCCACCAGCAGAGATCCCCCAAGCGGGAGCTCCTACGAGCAGTACTTC. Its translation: CATSRDPPSGSSYEQYF.

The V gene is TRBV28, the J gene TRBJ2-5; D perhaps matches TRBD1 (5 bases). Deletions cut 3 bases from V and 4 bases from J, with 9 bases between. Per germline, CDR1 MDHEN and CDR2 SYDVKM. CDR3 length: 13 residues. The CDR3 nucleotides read TGTGCCAGCAGTTTTCAGGGAAGAGAGACCCAGTACTTC. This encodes CASSFQGRETQYF.

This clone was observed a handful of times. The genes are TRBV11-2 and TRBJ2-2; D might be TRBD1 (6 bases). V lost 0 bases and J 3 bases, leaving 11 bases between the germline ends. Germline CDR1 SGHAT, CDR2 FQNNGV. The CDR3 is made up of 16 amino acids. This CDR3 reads CASSLEGGFYTGELFF. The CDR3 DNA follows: TGTGCCAGCAGCTTAGAAGGGGGATTCTACACCGGGGAGCTGTTTTTT.

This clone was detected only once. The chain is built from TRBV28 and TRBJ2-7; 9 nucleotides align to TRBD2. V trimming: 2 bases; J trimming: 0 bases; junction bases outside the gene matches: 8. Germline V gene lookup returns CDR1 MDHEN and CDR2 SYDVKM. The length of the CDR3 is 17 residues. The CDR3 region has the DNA TGTGCCAGCAGTTTAATCGGCGGACTAGCGAGCTCCTACGAGCAGTACTTC. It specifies CASSLIGGLASSYEQYF.

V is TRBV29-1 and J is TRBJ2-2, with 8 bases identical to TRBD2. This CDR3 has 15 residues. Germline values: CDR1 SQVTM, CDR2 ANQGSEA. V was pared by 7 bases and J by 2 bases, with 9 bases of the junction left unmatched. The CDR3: CSASLGTSNTGELFF. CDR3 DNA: TGCAGCGCGAGCCTCGGGACTAGTAACACCGGGGAGCTGTTTTTT.

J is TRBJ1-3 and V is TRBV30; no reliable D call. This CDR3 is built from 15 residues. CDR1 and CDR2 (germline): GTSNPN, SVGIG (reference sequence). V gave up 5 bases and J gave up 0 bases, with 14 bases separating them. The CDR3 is CAWATHQSSGNTIYF. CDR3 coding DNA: TGTGCCTGGGCCACACACCAGTCCTCTGGAAACACCATATATTTT.

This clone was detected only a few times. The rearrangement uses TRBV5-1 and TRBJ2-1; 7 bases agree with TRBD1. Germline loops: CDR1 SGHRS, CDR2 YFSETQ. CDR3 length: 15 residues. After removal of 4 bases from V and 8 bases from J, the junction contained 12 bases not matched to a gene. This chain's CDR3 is CASSHGTAKGDEQFF. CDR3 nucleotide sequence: TGCGCCAGCAGCCACGGGACAGCCAAGGGAGATGAGCAGTTCTTC.

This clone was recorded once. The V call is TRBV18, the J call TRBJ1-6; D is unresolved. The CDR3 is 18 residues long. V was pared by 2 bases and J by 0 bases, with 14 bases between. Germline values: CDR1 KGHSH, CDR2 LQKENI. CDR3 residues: CASSPIPQAGSYNSPLHF. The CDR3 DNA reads TGTGCCAGCTCACCAATCCCCCAGGCTGGCTCCTATAATTCACCCCTCCACTTT.

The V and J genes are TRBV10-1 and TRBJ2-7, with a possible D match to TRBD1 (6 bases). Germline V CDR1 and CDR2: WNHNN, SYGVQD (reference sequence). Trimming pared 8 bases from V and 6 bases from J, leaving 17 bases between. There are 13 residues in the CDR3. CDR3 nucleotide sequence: TGCGCCAGCGCCGAGACAGGATTCGGCGAGCAGTACTTC. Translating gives CASAETGFGEQYF.